This T cell receptor (beta chain) comes out of a study of blood T cells in healthy people across ages (dated by TCRdb to between 2014 and 2016). Background on the whole study: In model experiments, template switching captured roughly one uniquely barcoded TCR beta cDNA molecule for every two T cells. To track age-related changes in TCR beta repertoire diversity, the study relied on deep sequencing normalized with unique cDNA molecular identifiers. Donors were grouped into four age groups: young (average approximately 15 years), middle-aged (around 39), aged (approximately 67) and long-lived (around 80). To avoid experimental bias, donors of different ages were distributed randomly across sequencing lanes. For two donors (one aged 18 to 30 and one aged 80 or older), the study analyzed two additional independent replicas of 1 million unique cDNA reads from the same blood draw.

A word on this clonotype: Its antigen remains unidentified. The input lacks base qualities; no much larger clone sits a single base away.

CDR1 and CDR2, looked up from the germline V gene, are MGHDK and SYGVNS. The CDR3 runs 14 residues from the cysteine to the phenylalanine. This entry keeps only the CDR3 DNA: 42 bases, framed from base 1. Between the V and J ends, shortened by 2 bases and 6 bases respectively, the junction contains 13 bases. What the study reported, not specific to this receptor: The percentage of naive T cells measured by flow cytometry correlated strongly with observed TCR beta diversity. Observed TCR beta diversity per million T cells fell roughly linearly with age, and a significant reduction was already apparent by age approximately 41. Because donor CMV infection status was unknown, age-related changes in expanded clonotypes were potentially confounded. Estimates of total diversity based on one million sequenced T cells were considered lower bounds and underestimates. Because profiling used bulk unsorted PBMCs, naive and antigen-experienced compartments could not be compared conclusively. Compared with the aged group, the long-lived group had more naive CD4+ T cells, fewer expanded clones and increased TCR diversity, a pattern suggesting age selection.

The approximately 40 donors, aged 6 to 90 years, were systemically healthy Caucasian individuals from Russia. Around 9.8 milliliters of peripheral blood were collected from each donor into EDTA-treated Vacutainer tubes. PBMCs were isolated by Ficoll-Paque density-gradient centrifugation, with at least 6 million obtained per sample. Trizol reagent was used to extract total RNA from PBMCs, with at least 6 micrograms per sample. The percentages of naive CD45RAhigh/CD27high T cells were determined by flow cytometry on a PBMC aliquot from every donor. Preparation of the library involved 5' RACE. Instrument on record: Illumina HiSeq 2500. A second PCR of roughly 6 to 11 cycles was run with a J-beta primer mix and a sample-barcoded 5' primer. A unique molecular identifier was introduced onto each TCR beta cDNA molecule by a template-switch 5' adaptor carrying 12 random nucleotides. Each sample yielded at least 3 million CDR3-containing paired-end reads. First-strand cDNA was synthesized from all RNA with the Mint cDNA synthesis kit, primed by a TRBC-specific oligonucleotide. After uracil-DNA glycosylase treatment, a first 18-cycle PCR used universal primers M1SS and BC2_uni_R on all cDNA. Per the source publication's procedure: Each sample was normalized by randomly selecting 1 million high-quality reads, each carrying a distinct molecular identifier. Instead of being binned into consensus sequences, reads that shared molecular identifiers were thrown out. MiTCR, with a Q25 quality threshold and the strictest error-elimination algorithm, was used for CDR3 identification, clonotype clustering and error correction. A nonparametric unseen species model with Euler transformation was used to estimate lower-bound total TCR beta diversity. The public reads were reanalyzed by TCRdb: fastp trimming at Q25, MiXCR alignment, in-frame beta chains only. Rows with one shared CDR3 protein collapse into an entry with the most common genes and DNA. The V and J calls reflect TCRdb's pipeline rather than the authors' work. The sample data list roughly 800,000 distinct CDR3 sequences, and about 62% of these were observed just once. The ten most abundant clones make up approximately 23% of the sample.

The receptor chain draws on TRBV25-1 and TRBJ1-1; 5 matching bases give a weak D call of TRBD1. The receptor was derived from a young man in good health. Material: blood. At the DNA level, the sequence is TGTGCCAGCAGTGAAGCAGACAGAGTATCTGAAGCTTTCTTT. The encoded protein is CASSEADRVSEAFF.